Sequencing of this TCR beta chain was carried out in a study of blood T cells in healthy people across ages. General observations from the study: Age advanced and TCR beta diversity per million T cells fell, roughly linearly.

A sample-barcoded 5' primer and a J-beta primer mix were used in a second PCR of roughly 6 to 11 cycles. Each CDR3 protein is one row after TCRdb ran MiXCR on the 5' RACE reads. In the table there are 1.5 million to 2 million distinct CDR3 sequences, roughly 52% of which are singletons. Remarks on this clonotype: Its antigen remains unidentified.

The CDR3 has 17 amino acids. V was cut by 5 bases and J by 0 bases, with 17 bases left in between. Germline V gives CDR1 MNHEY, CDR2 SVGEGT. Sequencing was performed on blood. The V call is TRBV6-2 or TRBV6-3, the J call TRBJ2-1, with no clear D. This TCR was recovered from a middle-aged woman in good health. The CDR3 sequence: CASSLSRPISSYNEQFF. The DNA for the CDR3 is TGTGCCAGCAGTCTCTCCCGACCGATAAGCTCCTACAATGAGCAGTTCTTC.